These 27 T cell receptor beta chains share one sample of origin, sequenced in a study of T cell responses to AZD1222 COVID-19 vaccine. TCRdb keeps only in-frame clones here, not all; method: immunoSEQ multiplex PCR. Of 110,000 to 150,000 clones listed, just under 95% were seen once; the top ten hold around 1.7%. The sequencing used peripheral blood, collected on day 0 of AZD1222 vaccination. The source of these receptors is an adult in good health.

The rearrangement links TRBV3-1 (or the pseudogene TRBV3-2) to TRBJ2-1; TRBD2 matches at 7 bases. The CDR3 is 16 amino acids. Per the germline V gene, CDR1 is LGHDT and CDR2 is YNNKEL (reference sequence). Germline trimming cut 2 bases from V and 7 bases from J; bases unmatched to any gene: 11. As DNA, the CDR3 is TGTGCCAGCAGCCAAAGTGTACGAAGCGGGAAGAATGAGCAGTTCTTC. Translating gives CASSQSVRSGKNEQFF.

The genes are TRBV28 and TRBJ2-3; no firm D call. The CDR3 length is 13 residues. From germline, CDR1 is MDHEN and CDR2 SYDVKM. Trimming removed 5 bases at V and 3 bases at J, with 9 bases between. CDR3 sequence (DNA): TGTGCCAGCAGTAACCGACGAACAGATACGCAGTATTTT. Protein: CASSNRRTDTQYF.

The chain joins TRBV19 to TRBJ1-4; D is undetermined. The V end was cut by 6 bases, the J end by 8 bases, with 10 bases between. The germline V gene has CDR1 LNHDA and CDR2 SQIVND (reference sequence). The CDR3 totals 12 residues. CDR3 loop: CASRRGIEKLFF. The CDR3 DNA reads TGTGCCAGTAGACGGGGAATCGAAAAACTGTTTTTT.

The rearrangement links TRBV27 to TRBJ1-2, with D tentatively TRBD1 (6 bases). CDR3 length equals 15 residues. V was cut by 3 bases and J by 4 bases, with 15 bases left in between. The germline V gene encodes CDR1 MNHEY and CDR2 SMNVEV (reference sequence). The CDR3 nucleotides are TGTGCCAGCAGTTTGGGGACCGGGACACCCTATGGCTACACCTTC. Its protein product is CASSLGTGTPYGYTF.

The chain is built from TRBV3-1 (or the pseudogene TRBV3-2) and TRBJ2-1, with TRBD1 matching over 11 bases. Looked up from germline, CDR1 is LGHDT and CDR2 is YNNKEL (reference sequence). Trimming at V came to 6 bases and at J to 6 bases, leaving 4 bases not matched to a gene. This CDR3 spans 14 amino acids. The chain's CDR3 is CASRGTGGSNEQFF. In nucleotides, the CDR3 is TGTGCCAGCAGGGGGACAGGGGGAAGCAATGAGCAGTTCTTC.

The chain employs TRBV5-5 and TRBJ1-3, with D unresolved. This CDR3 region has 13 residues. CDR1 SGHKS and CDR2 YYEKEE come from the germline V gene (reference sequence). V was shortened by 3 bases and J by 4 bases, with 8 bases between the two germline ends. The CDR3 sequence is CASSYSAGNTIYF. The CDR3 DNA sequence: TGTGCCAGCAGCTACAGTGCAGGAAACACCATATATTTT. Looking up the rest from reference TRBV5-5 and TRBJ1-3 gives the full variable domain: DAGVTQSPTHLIKTRGQQVTLRCSPISGHKSVSWYQQVLGQGPQFIFQYYEKEERGRGNFPDRFSARQFPNYSSELNVNALLLGDSALYLCASSYSAGNTIYFGEGSWLTVV.

Worth noting for this clone: Its ends do not fully match the called genes, so a read error is possible. The chain combines TRBV27 with TRBJ1-5; TRBD1 agrees at 8 bases. This CDR3 comprises 15 residues. Germline CDR1 and CDR2: MNHEY and SMNVEV (reference sequence). The CDR3 spells CASSFSGTGNQPQHF. Here the CDR3 DNA reads TGTGCCAGCAGTTTCTCCGGGACAGGCAACCAGCCCCAGCATTTT.

In its sample, this clone was seen once. This chain joins TRBV28 and TRBJ1-2; D is unresolved. The germline V gene has CDR1 MDHEN and CDR2 SYDVKM. V dropped 5 bases and J dropped 5 bases, with 12 bases sitting between them. This CDR3 has 13 residues. The DNA of the CDR3 is TGTGCCAGCAGTGTCACGACTGATTATGGCTACACCTTC. This codes for CASSVTTDYGYTF.

This clone appeared a single time. CDR3 region: CASSLRRLAGVPDTQYF. CDR3 DNA sequence: TGTGCCAGCAGTTTAAGGAGGTTAGCGGGAGTGCCAGATACGCAGTATTTT. The rearrangement links TRBV27 to TRBJ2-3; 9 bases fit TRBD2. The CDR3 is 17 amino acids. Germline CDR1 MNHEY, CDR2 SMNVEV (reference sequence). The J segment lost 4 bases and the V segment lost 2 bases, leaving 10 bases of the junction unmatched.

The chain carries TRBV11-1 and TRBJ2-7; 11 positions agree with TRBD2. The germline V gene has CDR1 SGHAT and CDR2 FQDESV (reference sequence). This CDR3 contains 14 residues. J gave up 3 bases and V 4 bases, and 2 bases lay outside the gene matches. CDR3 nucleotide sequence: TGTGCCAGCAGCTGGGGGACTAGCGGCTACGAGCAGTACTTC. Amino acid sequence: CASSWGTSGYEQYF.

This chain connects TRBV7-3 to TRBJ2-7; 7 positions match TRBD2. The V gene end was trimmed by 1 base and the J gene end by 6 bases; junction bases not matched to a gene: 3. Germline CDR1 is SGHTA and CDR2 is FQGTGA. There are 13 residues in the CDR3. This chain's CDR3 is CASSLNSGGEQYF. The CDR3 DNA reads TGTGCCAGCAGCTTAAATTCGGGGGGCGAGCAGTACTTC.

The gene calls are TRBV9 and TRBJ2-1, with D possibly being TRBD2 (6 bases). Germline V gives CDR1 SGDLS, CDR2 YYNGEE. The CDR3 runs 16 residues. V was shortened by 0 bases and J by 8 bases, with 18 bases between the two germline ends. The CDR3 spells CASSVGRSGVGDEQFF. As DNA, the CDR3 is TGTGCCAGCAGCGTAGGTCGGTCGGGAGTTGGGGATGAGCAGTTCTTC.

The genes are TRBV29-1 and TRBJ2-6, with 7 bases matching TRBD1. Germline CDR1 SQVTM, CDR2 ANQGSEA. Germline trimming cut 5 bases from V and 3 bases from J; bases unmatched to any gene: 13. The CDR3 totals 17 residues. In nucleotides, the CDR3 is TGCAGCGTTTTGTTCGCAGGGGGTTTAAATGGGGCCAACGTCCTGACTTTC. Translating gives CSVLFAGGLNGANVLTF.

The chain has TRBV21-1 and TRBJ2-4; TRBD2 is taken as the D call from the table, unchecked against the DNA. TRBV21-1 is termed a pseudogene. The CDR3 has 13 residues. CDR3 nucleotides: TGTGCCAGATCCCTCGAGACTAAAAACATTCAGTACTTC. Translated: CARSLETKNIQYF.

The chain uses TRBV20-1 and TRBJ1-1; no reliable D call. V was shortened by 3 bases and J by 0 bases, with 14 bases between the two germline ends. Germline V gene data show CDR1 as DFQATT and CDR2 as SNEGSKA (reference sequence). The CDR3 covers 15 residues. In DNA form, the CDR3 reads TGCAGTGCTAGTCTTCAGGACCGTATGAACACTGAAGCTTTCTTT. It encodes CSASLQDRMNTEAFF.

The chain carries TRBV18 and TRBJ2-7; D uncertain. CDR1 is KGHSH, CDR2 LQKENI, per germline. The CDR3 has 14 amino acids. Trimming took 3 bases from V and 2 from J, leaving 11 bases between them. CDR3 region: CASSPALGTYEQYF. Written as DNA, the CDR3 is TGTGCCAGCTCACCGGCTTTAGGGACCTACGAGCAGTACTTC.

The rearrangement joins TRBV24-1 to TRBJ2-1, with TRBD1 matching 7 bases. The J segment lost 3 bases and the V segment lost 0 bases, leaving 1 base of the junction unmatched. Germline CDR1 reads KGHDR; CDR2 reads SFDVKD. The CDR3 runs to 15 residues. This CDR3 is CATSDLYRGYNEQFF. The CDR3 nucleotides read TGTGCCACCAGTGATTTGTACAGGGGCTACAATGAGCAGTTCTTC.

The J gene is TRBJ1-1, the V gene TRBV30; unclear D gene. The CDR3 is 13 amino acids. Germline loops: CDR1 GTSNPN, CDR2 SVGIG (reference sequence). V lost 3 bases, J lost 11 bases, and 19 bases lay in between. The chain's CDR3 is CAWSPNPGGRAFF. DNA of the CDR3: TGTGCCTGGAGCCCTAACCCGGGAGGAAGGGCTTTCTTT.

This clone was seen once. An end of the junction does not agree with germline; a read error may underlie this. The chain couples TRBV4-1 to TRBJ1-2, with D perhaps TRBD1 (5 bases). The CDR3 runs to 15 residues. Germline V CDR1 and CDR2: MGHRA, YSYEKL. CDR3 in amino acids: CASRQDGGFNYGYTF. The CDR3 nucleotides read TGCGCCAGCAGGCAAGACGGGGGATTCAACTATGGCTACACCTTC.

The J gene is TRBJ1-2, the V gene TRBV27; D may be TRBD1 (6 bases). The CDR3 sequence is 12 residues long. Germline V gene lookup returns CDR1 MNHEY and CDR2 SMNVEV (reference sequence). Trimming shortened V by 7 bases and J by 10 bases, and 16 bases separated the two germline ends. The CDR3 loop is CASTTNWGPYTF. CDR3 nucleotides: TGTGCCAGCACCACAAACTGGGGGCCCTACACCTTC.

CDR3 DNA sequence: TGCGCCAGCAGCCGGGATAGCAATCAGCCCCAGCATTTT. Protein sequence: CASSRDSNQPQHF. This chain links TRBV4-1 with TRBJ1-5; D is undetermined. The CDR3 has 13 amino acids. V lost 4 bases to trimming and J lost 0 bases, with 4 bases between them. Germline CDR1 MGHRA, CDR2 YSYEKL.

The chain joins TRBV5-1 to TRBJ1-4; D is ambiguous. Trimming removed 2 bases at V and 0 bases at J, with 8 bases between. The CDR3 spans 15 residues. Per the germline V gene, CDR1 is SGHRS and CDR2 is YFSETQ. The CDR3 reads CASSFGIPTNEKLFF. In DNA, the CDR3 is TGCGCCAGCAGCTTTGGAATTCCAACTAATGAAAAACTGTTTTTT.

V and J are TRBV2 and TRBJ2-7; D is perhaps TRBD1 or TRBD2 (5 bases each). Germline CDR1 reads SNHLY; CDR2 reads FYNNEI. CDR3 size: 13 residues. V shed 4 bases and J shed 2 bases, with 9 bases lying between them. CDR3 DNA sequence: TGTGCCAGCAGTGGAGGGACCACCTACGAGCAGTACTTC. Translation gives CASSGGTTYEQYF. The full variable domain, completed using reference TRBV2 and TRBJ2-7, is EPEVTQTPSHQVTQMGQEVILRCVPISNHLYFYWYRQILGQKVEFLVSFYNNEISEKSEIFDDQFSVERPDGSNFTLKIRSTKLEDSAMYFCASSGGTTYEQYFGPGTRLTVT.

The chain joins TRBV18 to TRBJ2-7; TRBD1 aligns across 7 bases. Germline V gene data show CDR1 as KGHSH and CDR2 as LQKENI. The V and J ends lost 4 bases and 0 bases, in that order; junction bases with no gene match: 9. The CDR3 is made up of 16 amino acids. The CDR3 DNA follows: TGTGCCAGCTCACTATCAGTCGGGACAGTCTCCTACGAGCAGTACTTC. Its protein product is CASSLSVGTVSYEQYF.

This clone was picked up many times. J is TRBJ2-2 and V is TRBV6-5; a possible D gene is TRBD2 (5 bases). V was shortened by 6 bases and J by 6 bases, with 14 bases between the two germline ends. The CDR3 is made up of 14 amino acids. From germline, CDR1 is MNHEY and CDR2 SVGAGI. The CDR3 loop is CASRGAGRPGELFF. The DNA for the CDR3 is TGTGCCAGCAGGGGAGCCGGGCGTCCCGGGGAGCTGTTTTTT.

This clone has only a few counts. This rearrangement joins TRBV10-3 to TRBJ1-5; unclear D gene. V was pared by 2 bases and J by 0 bases, with 2 bases between. Germline CDR1 is ENHRY and CDR2 is SYGVKD. The CDR3 length is 13 residues. CDR3 protein: CAISEDSNQPQHF. The CDR3 nucleotides read TGTGCCATCAGTGAGGATAGCAATCAGCCCCAGCATTTT.

The V and J genes are TRBV6-2 or TRBV6-3 and TRBJ2-7; the D is unclear. Germline CDR1 and CDR2: MNHEY and SVGEGT. V lost 6 bases, J lost 2 bases, and 8 bases lay in between. The CDR3 contains 12 residues. CDR3 DNA: TGTGCCAGCAGCCGTAGCCCCTACGAGCAGTACTTC. Translating it yields CASSRSPYEQYF.